One sample yielded the 10 T cell receptor beta chains listed below, sequenced in a study of blood T cells in healthy people across ages. The second PCR ran about 6 to 12 cycles with a sample-barcoded 5' primer and J-beta primers. TCRdb used MiXCR to reprocess the 5' RACE reads, holding one entry per CDR3 protein. The table records 700,000 to 950,000 distinct CDR3 sequences, roughly 43% of them present only once. The sample taken for sequencing was blood. These receptors all come from a woman aged 55-70 years in good health.

This rearrangement joins TRBV5-1 to TRBJ2-4; 7 bases fit TRBD1. From germline, CDR1 is SGHRS and CDR2 YFSETQ. The CDR3 has 14 residues. V trimming: 4 bases; J trimming: 1 base; junction bases outside the gene matches: 2. CDR3 coding DNA: TGCGCCAGCAGCGTGACAGGGGCCAAAAACATTCAGTACTTC. It is translated as CASSVTGAKNIQYF.

Details on this clonotype: One junction end disagrees with the germline gene, perhaps due to a read error. This sequence joins TRBV5-1 and TRBJ2-5, with 8 nucleotides matching TRBD1. The germline V gene has CDR1 SGHRS and CDR2 YFSETQ. The CDR3 sequence is 14 residues long. CDR3 protein: CAGSETGAPETQYF. The DNA for the CDR3 is TGCGCCGGCAGCGAGACAGGGGCGCCGGAGACCCAGTACTTC.

This clonotype was seen a handful of times. The chain joins TRBV12-3 or TRBV12-4 to TRBJ2-7; weak D call: TRBD2 (5 bases). This CDR3 spans 13 amino acids. V was shortened by 8 bases and J by 2 bases, with 13 bases between the two germline ends. The DNA of the CDR3 is TGTGCCAGCCCCCGAGGAGGCGCCTACGAGCAGTACTTC. Translated, it gives CASPRGGAYEQYF.

This clonotype turned up a few times. V gene TRBV5-1 combines with J gene TRBJ2-5; the match to TRBD1 covers 7 bases. V gave up 2 bases and J gave up 5 bases; unmatched junction bases: 9. The CDR3 contains 15 residues. Germline-derived CDR1 and CDR2 are SGHRS and YFSETQ. The CDR3 region has the DNA TGCGCCAGCAGCTTCGGGGACAGCTCTGTGGAGACCCAGTACTTC. It encodes CASSFGDSSVETQYF.

This clonotype was counted once. The J gene is TRBJ2-2, the V gene TRBV5-6, with 7 bases matching TRBD2. Unmatched junction bases numbered 10, after V lost 1 base and J lost 4 bases. The CDR3 has 17 amino acids. CDR1 and CDR2 (germline): SGHDT, YYEEEE. The CDR3 here is CASSLRSGALTTGELFF. DNA of the CDR3: TGTGCCAGCAGCTTGCGAAGCGGGGCATTAACCACCGGGGAGCTGTTTTTT.

The V and J genes are TRBV29-1 and TRBJ1-2, with D possibly matching TRBD1 (5 bases). In germline, CDR1 is SQVTM, CDR2 ANQGSEA. The length of the CDR3 is 14 residues. Deletions cut 6 bases from V and 5 bases from J, with 19 bases between. The CDR3 DNA sequence: TGCAGCGTAGCAAGCAGGGCATTGGATTATGGCTACACCTTC. This translates into CSVASRALDYGYTF. The entire variable domain, with the rest obtained from reference TRBV29-1 and TRBJ1-2, is as follows: SAVISQKPSRDICQRGTSLTIQCQVDSQVTMMFWYRQQPGQSLTLIATANQGSEATYESGFVIDKFPISRPNLTFSTLTVSNMSPEDSSIYLCSVASRALDYGYTFGSGTRLTVV.

There are a few counts of this clonotype. This chain connects TRBV4-3 to TRBJ1-1, with TRBD1 as a possible D gene (6 bases). Trimming left V 0 bases short and J 0 bases short, with 11 bases between. Germline CDR1 reads LGHNA; CDR2 reads YSLEER. The CDR3 runs to 16 residues. The CDR3 sequence: CASSQDLPGVNTEAFF. The CDR3 region has the DNA TGCGCCAGCAGCCAAGATCTCCCAGGGGTGAACACTGAAGCTTTCTTT.

The chain has TRBV28 and TRBJ2-7; TRBD2 matches at 11 bases. Germline V gives CDR1 MDHEN, CDR2 SYDVKM. With V trimmed by 6 bases and J by 3 bases, 7 bases remained unmatched. The CDR3 consists of 15 residues. CDR3 in amino acids: CASRLTSGKYYEQYF. The CDR3 DNA follows: TGTGCCAGCAGGCTGACTAGCGGGAAATACTACGAGCAGTACTTC.

In its sample, this clonotype was seen many times. The chain uses TRBV5-1 and TRBJ2-7, with 7 positions matching TRBD1. The germline V gene encodes CDR1 SGHRS and CDR2 YFSETQ. With 4 bases clipped from V and 2 bases from J, the junction kept 6 bases outside the gene matches. The CDR3 spans 14 residues. The CDR3 loop is CASSPTGLTYEQYF. In DNA, the CDR3 is TGCGCCAGCAGCCCGACAGGGCTAACCTACGAGCAGTACTTC.

The V gene is TRBV20-1, the J gene TRBJ2-7; no definite D call. V shed 0 bases and J shed 1 base, with 16 bases lying between them. This CDR3 comprises 16 residues. Germline V gives CDR1 DFQATT, CDR2 SNEGSKA (reference sequence). In DNA, the CDR3 is TGCAGTGCTAGAGATTATTTTAGGCAGGCTTCCTACGAGCAGTACTTC. The encoded protein is CSARDYFRQASYEQYF.